This record concerns one T cell receptor beta chain sequence. Its antigen specificity is not known. One base away there is no much larger clone; base qualities are not given. This sample is part of a study of control samples from healthy donors and cancer patients (dated by TCRdb to about 2020). Libraries were constructed by the immunoSEQ multiplex PCR assay. The immuneACCESS repertoire file appears here via TCRdb, limited to in-frame rearrangements. These files lack a portion of the clones; in checked studies, under half of the deficit traces to unresolved V genes, and the cause of the others is not known. The sample records about 69,000 clones, over 85% of which are singletons. Together, the top ten hold approximately 5% of the sample. From cysteine to phenylalanine, the CDR3 is 18 amino acids long. Of all the DNA, just the CDR3 is kept, 54 bases in frame from base 1. V loses 4 bases, J loses 0 bases, and the germline ends lie 17 bases apart. The germline V gene encodes CDR1 SGHRS and CDR2 YFSETQ.

Sequencing was performed on PBMCs. This sequence originates from a man aged 55 to 69 with colorectal cancer. The rearranged chain carries TRBV5-1 and TRBJ2-6; perhaps TRBD2 is the D gene, with 6 bases matching. In nucleotide form, the sequence is TGCGCCAGCAGCGAAACCGGGACTGTTCGCTCTGGGGCCAACGTCCTGACTTTC. Translated, this gives CASSETGTVRSGANVLTF.